This entry concerns a single TCR beta chain. Its antigen is unknown. This entry is derived from a study of cytomegalovirus exposure and HLA in healthy donors. J gave up 7 bases and V 3 bases, and 12 bases lay outside the gene matches. CDR1 is SGHRS, CDR2 YFSETQ, per germline. The CDR3 has 16 amino acids. Study-wide findings and caveats: As confirmed in vitro, three CMV-associated chains were specific for CMV antigens.

The PCR had 60 Vbeta and 13 Jbeta primers. Measured with immunoSEQ multiplex PCR; TCRdb has only the in-frame clones, and not every one. The sample contains about 200,000 clones, 60% to 85% of which appear only once. The rearrangement uses TRBV5-1 and TRBJ1-4; TRBD1 agrees at 7 bases. The origin of this receptor is a man aged 40-49 years in good health and CMV-seronegative. Input material: PBMCs. As DNA, the CDR3 is TGCGCCAGCAGCTCCCAAACTAGGGGGCTCGGTGAAAAACTGTTTTTT. Residues: CASSSQTRGLGEKLFF.